Described below is a single T cell receptor (beta chain) sequence and its context. What it binds is unknown. The record originates from a study of T cells after yellow fever vaccination. Study-level results: Contaminants from the bulk population, in the form of abundant clonotypes, could be found in FACS-sorted repertoires. Post-booster samples contained most primary-vaccination clones (about 96% CD4, less than 90% CD8). Some clonotypes were seen in both the CD4 and the CD8 compartments. These made up a small share and likely arose from convergent recombination.

The CDR3 totals 16 residues. Trimming shortened V by 5 bases and J by 2 bases, and 17 bases separated the two germline ends. Germline CDR1 reads SEHNR; CDR2 reads FQNEAQ (reference sequence). It was through 5'RACE template switching that TCR cDNA was made, with a universal primer site and UMIs added. From the 5' RACE reads, TCRdb called clonotypes with MiXCR, one entry per CDR3 protein. The sample has roughly 500,000 distinct CDR3 sequences, about 19% seen once. The input for sequencing was PBMCs, taken 15 days after the yellow fever booster vaccination. V gene TRBV7-9 combines with J gene TRBJ2-3; D call uncertain. This TCR came from a man under 40 who received the YFV17D yellow fever vaccine. The CDR3 protein is CASSRGFGSPTDTQYF. The CDR3 DNA reads as TGTGCCAGCAGCCGAGGATTCGGTTCTCCCACAGATACGCAGTATTTT.